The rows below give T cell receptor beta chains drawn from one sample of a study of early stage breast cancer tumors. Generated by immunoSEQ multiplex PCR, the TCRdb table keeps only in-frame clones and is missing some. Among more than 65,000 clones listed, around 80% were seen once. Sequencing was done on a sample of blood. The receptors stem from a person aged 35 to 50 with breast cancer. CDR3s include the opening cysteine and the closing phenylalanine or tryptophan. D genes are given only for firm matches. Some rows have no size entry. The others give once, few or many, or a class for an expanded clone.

cdr3_nt: TGTGCCAGCAGCCCTACCAGGGAGGTCAGCAATCAGCCCCAGCATTTT
cdr3_aa: CASSPTREVSNQPQHF
clone_size: NA
j_call: TRBJ1-5
d_call: NA
v_call: TRBV7-2

cdr3_nt: TGTGCCAGCAGTTTAAGTCGGAACACTGAAGCTTTCTTT
cdr3_aa: CASSLSRNTEAFF
clone_size: NA
j_call: TRBJ1-1
d_call: NA
v_call: TRBV27

cdr3_nt: TGTGCCAGCAGCACGTCGACTAGCGGGAGTGGTACAGATACGCAGTATTTT
cdr3_aa: CASSTSTSGSGTDTQYF
clone_size: NA
j_call: TRBJ2-3
d_call: TRBD2
v_call: TRBV5-4

cdr3_nt: TGCGCCAGCAGCCAAGAGAGTCACGGCGGTGAAGCTTTCTTT
cdr3_aa: CASSQESHGGEAFF
clone_size: NA
j_call: TRBJ1-1
d_call: NA
v_call: TRBV4-1

cdr3_nt: TGTGCCAGCAGCAAGCAGGGGGCGCGCGACGAGCAGTACTTC
cdr3_aa: CASSKQGARDEQYF
clone_size: NA
j_call: TRBJ2-7
d_call: TRBD1
v_call: TRBV7-3

cdr3_nt: TGTGCCAGTAGAAATGGAAACACCATATATTTT
cdr3_aa: CASRNGNTIYF
clone_size: NA
j_call: TRBJ1-3
d_call: NA
v_call: TRBV19

cdr3_nt: TGTGCCAGCAGTGAAGCGGTAGTCGGGACAGGGGTTAATGAAAAACTGTTTTTT
cdr3_aa: CASSEAVVGTGVNEKLFF
clone_size: NA
j_call: TRBJ1-4
d_call: TRBD1
v_call: TRBV6-1

cdr3_nt: TGTGCCAGCAGTTTTCGGCTAGAAGGTGAGCAGTACTTC
cdr3_aa: CASSFRLEGEQYF
clone_size: NA
j_call: TRBJ2-7
d_call: NA
v_call: TRBV28

cdr3_nt: TGTGCCAGCAGCCAAGATGCGGACACAATTCAGCCCCAGCATTTT
cdr3_aa: CASSQDADTIQPQHF
clone_size: NA
j_call: TRBJ1-5
d_call: NA
v_call: TRBV4-2

cdr3_nt: TGTGCCTGGATCCGGGTTGGGCGGGAGAGTTCCGAGGGCTACGAGCAGTACTTC
cdr3_aa: CAWIRVGRESSEGYEQYF
clone_size: NA
j_call: TRBJ2-7
d_call: TRBD2
v_call: TRBV30

cdr3_nt: TGTGCCAGTAGCGGGAGTAACTATGGCTACACCTTC
cdr3_aa: CASSGSNYGYTF
clone_size: NA
j_call: TRBJ1-2
d_call: NA
v_call: TRBV19

cdr3_nt: TGTGCCAGCGGTTTCGGACAGGGAAGGACCTACAATGAGCAGTTCTTC
cdr3_aa: CASGFGQGRTYNEQFF
clone_size: NA
j_call: TRBJ2-1
d_call: TRBD1
v_call: TRBV28

cdr3_nt: TGTGCCAGCAGCCGCCTGGGGGGTCCAACGAGGGGGACTAGCGACTACGAGCAGTACTTC
cdr3_aa: CASSRLGGPTRGTSDYEQYF
clone_size: NA
j_call: TRBJ2-7
d_call: TRBD2
v_call: TRBV14

cdr3_nt: TGTGCCAGCAGCCCCGAACAGGGCTTTTCTGAAGCTTTCTTT
cdr3_aa: CASSPEQGFSEAFF
clone_size: NA
j_call: TRBJ1-1
d_call: NA
v_call: TRBV7-8

cdr3_nt: TGCGCCAGCAGCCAAGATTGGCGGGAGAGCACAGATACGCAGTATTTT
cdr3_aa: CASSQDWRESTDTQYF
clone_size: NA
j_call: TRBJ2-3
d_call: TRBD2
v_call: TRBV4-1

cdr3_nt: TGTGCCAGCAGCTTAAAAGGATCGAACACCGGGGAGCTGTTTTTT
cdr3_aa: CASSLKGSNTGELFF
clone_size: NA
j_call: TRBJ2-2
d_call: NA
v_call: TRBV7-9

cdr3_nt: TGTGCCAGCAGCTCTAACAGGTTTCCTTACTACGAGCAGTACTTC
cdr3_aa: CASSSNRFPYYEQYF
clone_size: NA
j_call: TRBJ2-7
d_call: NA
v_call: TRBV5-6

cdr3_nt: TGTGCCAGCAGTTTATACTCGGTGAACACTGAAGCTTTCTTT
cdr3_aa: CASSLYSVNTEAFF
clone_size: NA
j_call: TRBJ1-1
d_call: NA
v_call: TRBV28

cdr3_nt: TGTGCCAGCAGTTTTAGCGATTTATACGAGCAGTACTTC
cdr3_aa: CASSFSDLYEQYF
clone_size: NA
j_call: TRBJ2-7
d_call: NA
v_call: TRBV27

cdr3_nt: TGTGCCAGCAGCGTAGCCCCCGGTTTTGGAAACACCATATATTTT
cdr3_aa: CASSVAPGFGNTIYF
clone_size: NA
j_call: TRBJ1-3
d_call: NA
v_call: TRBV9

cdr3_nt: TGTGCCAGCAGTGAATTGACCTCCAATCAGCCCCAGCATTTT
cdr3_aa: CASSELTSNQPQHF
clone_size: NA
j_call: TRBJ1-5
d_call: NA
v_call: TRBV2

cdr3_nt: TGTGCCAGCAGCTTGGCTTTTGGCAGGGGGCAAGAGACCCAGTACTTC
cdr3_aa: CASSLAFGRGQETQYF
clone_size: NA
j_call: TRBJ2-5
d_call: TRBD1
v_call: TRBV5-5

cdr3_nt: TGTGCCAGCAGTTTATCCGGGACCTTCTATGGCTACACCTTC
cdr3_aa: CASSLSGTFYGYTF
clone_size: NA
j_call: TRBJ1-2
d_call: NA
v_call: TRBV27

cdr3_nt: TGTGCCTGGAGTGTAGACCATGAAAAACTGTTTTTT
cdr3_aa: CAWSVDHEKLFF
clone_size: NA
j_call: TRBJ1-4
d_call: NA
v_call: TRBV30

cdr3_nt: TGTGCTAGCAGCCCAGACAGGGGGAACACCGGGGAGCTGTTTTTT
cdr3_aa: CASSPDRGNTGELFF
clone_size: few
j_call: TRBJ2-2
d_call: TRBD1
v_call: TRBV7-7

cdr3_nt: TGCGCCAGCAGCCAACCCGGCACAGGGACCTACGAGCAGTACTTC
cdr3_aa: CASSQPGTGTYEQYF
clone_size: NA
j_call: TRBJ2-7
d_call: NA
v_call: TRBV4-1

cdr3_nt: TGTGCCAGCAGTTACTCATCGGGGCCAGGCTACACCTTC
cdr3_aa: CASSYSSGPGYTF
clone_size: few
j_call: TRBJ1-2
d_call: NA
v_call: TRBV6-5

cdr3_nt: TGTGCCAGCAGCTTGGCTAGCCCCTCCTACGAGCAGTACTTC
cdr3_aa: CASSLASPSYEQYF
clone_size: NA
j_call: TRBJ2-7
d_call: NA
v_call: TRBV5-4

cdr3_nt: TGTGCCAGCAGCATTTTCCTCGGACGAGGGACTGAAGCTTTCTTT
cdr3_aa: CASSIFLGRGTEAFF
clone_size: once
j_call: TRBJ1-1
d_call: NA
v_call: TRBV21-1

cdr3_nt: TGTGCCTCGTATCCCCCCGGGGGGCGCGTCATCTATGGCTACACCTTC
cdr3_aa: CASYPPGGRVIYGYTF
clone_size: NA
j_call: TRBJ1-2
d_call: NA
v_call: TRBV28

cdr3_nt: TGTGCCAGCAGCTTTAGCCGGGACAACTACGAGCAGTACTTC
cdr3_aa: CASSFSRDNYEQYF
clone_size: NA
j_call: TRBJ2-7
d_call: NA
v_call: TRBV11-2

cdr3_nt: TGTGCCTGGAGTATTAGCAATGAGCAGTTCTTC
cdr3_aa: CAWSISNEQFF
clone_size: NA
j_call: TRBJ2-1
d_call: NA
v_call: TRBV30

cdr3_nt: TGTGCCAGCAGCGCGGGACAGGGGGGGGCAGATACGCAGTATTTT
cdr3_aa: CASSAGQGGADTQYF
clone_size: NA
j_call: TRBJ2-3
d_call: TRBD1
v_call: TRBV2

cdr3_nt: TGTGCCAGCAGCTCGGACAGGGGTCAGCCCCAGCATTTT
cdr3_aa: CASSSDRGQPQHF
clone_size: NA
j_call: TRBJ1-5
d_call: TRBD1
v_call: TRBV11-2

cdr3_nt: TGTGCCAGCAGTAGCCGGGGTGGGGCTTATGAAAAACTGTTTTTT
cdr3_aa: CASSSRGGAYEKLFF
clone_size: NA
j_call: TRBJ1-4
d_call: NA
v_call: TRBV28

cdr3_nt: TGTGCCAGCTCACCACAGGGTACGGACACTGAAGCTTTCTTT
cdr3_aa: CASSPQGTDTEAFF
clone_size: NA
j_call: TRBJ1-1
d_call: NA
v_call: TRBV18

cdr3_nt: TGTGCCAGTAGTATGTCGGACAGGGGTGGGTACGAGCAGTACTTC
cdr3_aa: CASSMSDRGGYEQYF
clone_size: NA
j_call: TRBJ2-7
d_call: TRBD1
v_call: TRBV19

cdr3_nt: TGTGCCAGCAGCCAAGTTGCGACAGCCTATGGCTACACCTTC
cdr3_aa: CASSQVATAYGYTF
clone_size: NA
j_call: TRBJ1-2
d_call: NA
v_call: TRBV14

cdr3_nt: TGTGCCAGCAGCTTAGCTATTGAGACTAGTGGGGGCACAGATACGCAGTATTTT
cdr3_aa: CASSLAIETSGGTDTQYF
clone_size: NA
j_call: TRBJ2-3
d_call: NA
v_call: TRBV7-9

cdr3_nt: TGTGCCAGCAGCACAGCGGCAGGCTCTGGAAACACCATATATTTT
cdr3_aa: CASSTAAGSGNTIYF
clone_size: NA
j_call: TRBJ1-3
d_call: NA
v_call: TRBV28